This T cell receptor (beta chain) stems from a study of T cells in Graves' hyperthyroidism and ophthalmopathy (dated by TCRdb to the late 2010s). About the study as a whole: Peripheral blood samples were taken at the time of initial diagnosis, prior to any treatment. To identify TCR V-J signatures that set the groups apart, the researchers used a discovery cohort of about a hundred patients, made up of 43 with Graves' ophthalmopathy and some 56 with stable Graves' hyperthyroidism. Prospective prediction of ophthalmopathy was tested in an independent validation cohort of 18 to 20 hyperthyroidism patients and approximately 17 patients who later progressed to ophthalmopathy. The approximately 90 discovery patients were randomly split 7:3 into training and test sets. The study also compared thyroid tissue and blood T-cell repertoires from more than five Graves' hyperthyroidism patients. After blood sampling, hyperthyroidism patients were treated with methimazole at a starting dose of 30 mg daily, and ophthalmopathy patients were treated with high-dose intravenous methylprednisolone. TCR Vbeta CDR3 sequencing of 140 or so peripheral blood samples (more than 40 ophthalmopathy, roughly 74 hyperthyroidism and some 17 progressor patients) is reported in the paper. Broad study findings and their caveats: Sample size was not statistically predetermined, and blinding of investigators to group allocation was not performed. In validation, the model predicted progression to ophthalmopathy a median of roughly six months before onset, with roughly 70% sensitivity and 72.22% specificity. A 13 V-J signature model separated ophthalmopathy from stable hyperthyroidism, with 87.88% sensitivity and 81.08% specificity in cross-validation and 80%/75% in testing. Most expanded thyroid clonotypes (frequency above 0.001) were also detected in blood, a finding suggesting that blood repertoires may reflect thyroid immune responses.

Amplification of TCR beta CDR3 regions was carried out from RNA transcripts. For the first round of RT-PCR on the TCR CDR3, the HTBI primer set was used together with the Qiagen OneStep RT-PCR kit. The libraries were constructed in a second round of multiplex PCR and then size-selected and purified. Libraries were sequenced paired-end with 100 bp reads on an Illumina HiSeq2000. Concerning the study's data processing: SOAPnuke was used to process the raw data, with reads discarded if the reads contained adapters or uncalled bases, had a mean Phred below 15, or lacked an exact constant-primer or identifier match. COPE v1.2.5 was used to merge high-quality paired reads, and clonotypes were defined as unique nucleotide sequences. Clonotypes were aligned to IMGT TRBV, TRBD and TRBJ reference segments using MiTCR v1.1. Only V-J combinations with frequency above 0.0001, covering 98% to 99.2% of repertoires, were analysed. A TCS score was defined as the ratio of F50 (clonal expansion) to E x V (chaos), with BLOSUM62-based TCRdist applied between CDR3 peptides within each V-J. Welch's t-statistics and random forest reduced fewer than 600 V-J features to 10 to 15, which were used in a naive Bayes classifier (R e1071). TCRdb took the public reads, trimmed them with fastp at Q25, ran MiXCR for clone calling and kept in-frame beta chains. Entries that share a CDR3 protein sequence are merged under the most common genes and DNA. The V and J calls shown here were made by TCRdb, not taken from the authors' results. In all, the sample holds about 640,000 distinct CDR3 sequences, and under 25% of those were seen once. Around a third of the sample is in the top ten clones.

Ophthalmopathy patients had moderately to severely active disease, with a Clinical Activity Score of 3 or more, a NOSPECS grade of 4 or more, and a disease duration of less than 3 months. Patients with uncontrolled infections, other autoimmune diseases, pregnancy or lactation were excluded. Diagnoses were established on the basis of clinical symptoms, serum thyroxine and TRAb, thyroid ultrasound, and orbital computed tomography. PBMCs were separated from roughly 10 ml of fresh peripheral blood using Ficoll-Paque density gradient centrifugation. Total RNA was extracted using Trizol reagent, and RNA quality was assessed on an Agilent 2100 Bioanalyzer. As concerns this clonotype: It has no known antigen specificity. Per-base quality was not reported, and no clone a single base away is much larger than it.

The receptor was derived from a man aged 25 to 40 with Graves' ophthalmopathy. Sequenced material: blood.

The CDR3 corresponds to CSARERRGGAGEQYF. The DNA reads as follows: TGCAGTGCTAGAGAACGTCGCGGGGGGGCGGGGGAGCAGTACTTC. The V and J segments used are TRBV20-1 and TRBJ2-7; 9 bases in the middle match TRBD2. Counted from cysteine to phenylalanine, this CDR3 has 15 amino acids. This entry keeps only the CDR3 DNA: 45 bases, framed from base 1. Germline trimming amounts to 0 bases on V and 7 bases on J, with 10 as the count of junction bases outside the gene matches. CDR1 DFQATT and CDR2 SNEGSKA were looked up in the germline V gene (reference sequence).